The 16 T cell receptor beta chains listed next were all sequenced from one sample in a study of blood T cells in healthy people across ages. A second PCR, run for about 7 to 11 cycles, used a sample-barcoded 5' primer plus a J-beta primer mix. TCRdb reanalysed the 5' RACE reads using MiXCR and keeps one entry per CDR3 protein. Of some 710,000 distinct CDR3 sequences in the sample, about 45% were seen once. The sample taken for sequencing was blood. The origin of the receptors is an elderly man in good health.

The chain is built from TRBV29-1 and TRBJ2-1, with 8 nucleotides matching TRBD2. There are 17 residues in the CDR3. J gave up 8 bases and V 6 bases, and 21 bases lay outside the gene matches. CDR1 SQVTM and CDR2 ANQGSEA come from the germline V gene. The CDR3 loop reads CSVEYPPGTSSVDEQFF. The CDR3, as DNA: TGCAGCGTCGAGTACCCACCGGGGACTAGTTCTGTGGATGAGCAGTTCTTC.

The count of this clonotype is one. The rearrangement joins TRBV7-2 to TRBJ2-1, with TRBD1 identical over 7 bases. Germline loops: CDR1 SGHTA, CDR2 FQGNSA. The ends lost 5 bases at V and 10 bases at J; junction bases unmatched: 11. The CDR3 contains 14 residues. CDR3 bases: TGTGCCAGCAGCACTACAGGGGCTCGGGGCGAGCAGTTCTTC. This sequence encodes CASSTTGARGEQFF.

This sequence joins TRBV28 and TRBJ2-1; TRBD2 might be the D (5 bases). The CDR3 covers 12 residues. V lost 11 bases, J lost 1 base, and 9 bases lay in between. The germline gives CDR1 MDHEN, CDR2 SYDVKM. The chain's CDR3 is CAGGQSYNEQFF. The DNA of the CDR3 is TGTGCCGGCGGGCAATCCTACAATGAGCAGTTCTTC.

The chain employs TRBV28 and TRBJ2-7; 7 bases align to TRBD1. Per the germline V gene, CDR1 is MDHEN and CDR2 is SYDVKM. The CDR3 is made up of 15 amino acids. The V gene end was trimmed by 6 bases and the J gene end by 2 bases; junction bases not matched to a gene: 10. As DNA, the CDR3 is TGTGCCAGCAGGGTTAACAGGGGACCGGCCTACGAGCAGTACTTC. Translating it yields CASRVNRGPAYEQYF.

The rearrangement uses TRBV12-3 or TRBV12-4 and TRBJ1-5; a weak D match, TRBD1 (5 bases). The ends were cut back, 1 base at V and 5 bases at J, with 12 bases in the middle. This CDR3 is built from 15 residues. CDR3 in DNA: TGTGCCAGCAGTTTAGGCCGGGGGGACTATCAGCCCCAGCATTTT. Its translation is CASSLGRGDYQPQHF.

The chain links TRBV3-1 to TRBJ2-1; TRBD2 matches 13 bases. Germline values: CDR1 LGHDT, CDR2 YNNKEL (reference sequence). The length of the CDR3 is 17 residues. V shed 2 bases and J 5 bases; nucleotides not matched to a gene: 6. CDR3 coding DNA: TGTGCCAGCAGCCAACTTGGACTAGCGGGAGACCACAATGAGCAGTTCTTC. This gives the protein CASSQLGLAGDHNEQFF.

The chain has TRBV7-2 and TRBJ2-3; D not certain. CDR1 and CDR2 from the germline V gene are SGHTA and FQGNSA. V lost 1 base to trimming and J lost 2 bases, with 10 bases between them. CDR3 length: 15 amino acids. The CDR3 region has the DNA TGTGCCAGCAGCTTAGAGCCCCTGTCCACAGATACGCAGTATTTT. Translating it yields CASSLEPLSTDTQYF. The full variable domain, its missing parts supplied by reference TRBV7-2 and TRBJ2-3, is GAGVSQSPSNKVTEKGKDVELRCDPISGHTALYWYRQSLGQGLEFLIYFQGNSAPDKSGLPSDRFSAERTGGSVSTLTIQRTQQEDSAVYLCASSLEPLSTDTQYFGPGTRLTVL.

The chain carries TRBV12-3 or TRBV12-4 and TRBJ1-2; tentatively, D is TRBD1 (6 bases). The CDR3 runs 14 residues. The V end lost 8 bases, the J end lost 2 bases, and 15 bases lay between the germline ends. The CDR3, as DNA: TGTGCCAGCCGTCCGGCCGGACAGAACTATGGCTACACCTTC. Protein product: CASRPAGQNYGYTF.

This clonotype was counted a few times. The rearrangement links TRBV27 to TRBJ2-7, with D hard to call. Germline V CDR1 and CDR2: MNHEY, SMNVEV (reference sequence). The V gene lost 3 bases and the J gene lost 0 bases, with 15 bases spanning the gap. The length of the CDR3 is 16 residues. This CDR3 reads CASSFQSPASSYEQYF. CDR3 bases: TGTGCCAGCAGTTTCCAGTCGCCAGCCTCCTCCTACGAGCAGTACTTC.

This clonotype has a handful of counts. The chain recombines TRBV7-9 with TRBJ2-1, with TRBD1 as a possible D gene (6 bases). Trimming took off 5 bases at V and 6 bases at J, with 14 bases between the two ends. Per germline, CDR1 SEHNR and CDR2 FQNEAQ (reference sequence). This CDR3 region has 14 residues. CDR3 in DNA: TGTGCCAGCAGCACAGGGTCAGCAGGCAATGAGCAGTTCTTC. It translates to CASSTGSAGNEQFF.

The table lists this clonotype with a few counts. This chain joins TRBV29-1 and TRBJ2-1; tentative D call: TRBD2 (5 bases). Germline V gene sequence: CDR1 SQVTM, CDR2 ANQGSEA. V lost 5 bases to trimming and J lost 4 bases, with 15 bases between them. This CDR3 is 14 amino acids long. Here the CDR3 reads CSVLGRSLYNEQFF. CDR3 in DNA: TGCAGCGTTTTGGGGAGAAGTCTGTACAATGAGCAGTTCTTC.

This clonotype came up a few times. V is TRBV20-1 and J is TRBJ2-1; TRBD2 agrees at 13 bases. Looked up from germline, CDR1 is DFQATT and CDR2 is SNEGSKA (reference sequence). The CDR3 runs to 17 residues. The V segment lost 4 bases and the J segment 0 bases; nucleotides outside the gene matches: 6. This chain's CDR3 is CSAMTSGRWSSYNEQFF. The CDR3 coding sequence is TGCAGTGCTATGACTAGCGGGAGGTGGAGCTCCTACAATGAGCAGTTCTTC.

This rearrangement joins TRBV3-1 to TRBJ2-3; 8 nucleotides agree with TRBD2. CDR1 is LGHDT, CDR2 YNNKEL, per germline (reference sequence). The CDR3 runs 16 residues. Trimming took 3 bases from V and 6 from J; bases not matched to a gene: 11. The CDR3 sequence is CASSQRTGRAGDTQYF. The CDR3 coding sequence is TGTGCCAGCAGCCAGCGTACCGGGAGGGCCGGTGATACGCAGTATTTT.

This clonotype was seen a handful of times. A junction boundary mismatches the germline segment, possibly from a read error. The V call is TRBV29-1, the J call TRBJ2-2; TRBD1 matches at 8 bases. The germline gives CDR1 SQVTM, CDR2 ANQGSEA. The CDR3 has 15 residues. CDR3 amino acids: CSAADRGLDTGGLFF. DNA for the CDR3: TGCAGCGCCGCCGACAGGGGACTGGACACCGGGGGGCTGTTTTTT.

The J gene is TRBJ2-1, the V gene TRBV12-3 or TRBV12-4; TRBD2 aligns across 10 bases. There are 16 residues in the CDR3. The trim removed 5 bases at V and 10 bases at J, leaving 14 bases unmatched. CDR3 loop: CASSLGGLAGVEEQFF. The CDR3 nucleotides read TGTGCCAGCAGTCTTGGGGGGCTAGCGGGAGTAGAAGAGCAGTTCTTC.

J is TRBJ2-7 and V is TRBV12-3 or TRBV12-4; a possible D gene is TRBD2 (6 bases). CDR3 size: 14 residues. Deletions cut 5 bases from V and 7 bases from J, with 18 bases between. The CDR3 DNA is TGTGCCAGCAGTCAATTCGGGAGTGTAGAGGAGCAGTACTTC. Translating it yields CASSQFGSVEEQYF.